The clone carrying this T cell receptor (beta chain) was seen a handful of times. The sample originates from a study of cytomegalovirus exposure and HLA in healthy donors. The PCR used 60 Vbeta and 13 Jbeta primers. The data were produced by immunoSEQ multiplex PCR, yet TCRdb's version contains in-frame clones alone and is incomplete. The sample has roughly 68,000 clones; approximately 70% are singletons. Sequenced: PBMCs. The sequence was collected from a man in his forties in good health and CMV-seropositive.

The CDR3 DNA follows: TGTGCCAGTACCCCAAGTGGGACAGGGTGGTACGAGCAGTACTTC. It yields the protein CASTPSGTGWYEQYF. The V and J genes are TRBV19 and TRBJ2-7; 9 bases map to TRBD1. The CDR3 is 15 amino acids. V lost 7 bases, J lost 4 bases, and 11 bases stayed unmatched. Per the germline V gene, CDR1 is LNHDA and CDR2 is SQIVND (reference sequence).